This entry lists 4 T cell receptor beta chains sequenced from one sample in a study of OX40 agonist ivuxolimab in advanced cancers. Some clones are missing from TCRdb's copy, which holds only in-frame ones; the method was immunoSEQ multiplex PCR. The sample records nearly 50,000 clones, approximately 90% being singletons. Sequenced material: CD4+ or CD8+ T cells sorted from blood, taken in a trial of the OX40 agonist ivuxolimab. These TCRs come from an adult with an advanced solid tumor such as melanoma, head and neck, liver or kidney cancer.

V is TRBV28 and J is TRBJ1-1; D not resolved. This CDR3 comprises 12 residues. V was cut by 3 bases and J by 4 bases, with 6 bases left in between. The germline CDR1 and CDR2 sequences are MDHEN and SYDVKM. CDR3 in amino acids: CASSLIATEAFF. For the CDR3, the DNA is TGTGCCAGCAGTTTGATCGCCACTGAAGCTTTCTTT.

The chain carries TRBV5-3 and TRBJ2-7, with D unclear. TRBV5-3 is an ORF for which the function is uncertain. The CDR3 extends over 11 amino acids. V gave up 7 bases and J gave up 6 bases, with 11 bases separating them. CDR3 in amino acids: CARCLLGEQYF. The CDR3, as DNA: TGTGCCAGATGTCTGTTGGGCGAGCAGTACTTC.

This chain joins TRBV28 and TRBJ1-4; 9 bases are shared with TRBD1. Germline V lookup: CDR1 MDHEN, CDR2 SYDVKM. The ends lost 4 bases at V and 7 bases at J; junction bases unmatched: 4. The CDR3 contains 14 residues. The chain's CDR3 is CASSSPDRGEKLFF. CDR3 nucleotide sequence: TGTGCCAGCAGTTCCCCGGACAGGGGTGAAAAACTGTTTTTT.

The chain carries TRBV12-5 and TRBJ2-5; D is ambiguous. Looked up from germline, CDR1 is LGHNT and CDR2 is FRNRAP. CDR3 length equals 11 residues. Between the trimmed V and J ends, which lost 5 bases and 5 bases, there was a span of 6 bases. CDR3: CASGHGETQYF. As DNA, the CDR3 is TGTGCTAGTGGTCACGGGGAGACCCAGTACTTC.